This entry lists 13 T cell receptor beta chains sequenced from one sample in a study of T cell repertoires in cytomegalovirus infection. No antigen is known for these receptors. TCRdb called the reads again in MiXCR, with one record for every CDR3 protein. The sample includes tens of thousands of distinct CDR3 sequences, under 55% of them seen just once. The starting material was CD8+ T cells from cultured PBMCs, obtained from culture after CMV antigen stimulation. These receptors came from a human donor in good health (CMV status not recorded). Some clones in this sample may be carry-over from other donors' samples.

This clonotype was detected a few times. The chain couples TRBV6-6 to TRBJ1-5; tentatively, D is TRBD1 (5 bases). The CDR3 has 11 residues. Trimming removed 4 bases from V and 15 bases from J, with 13 bases in between. Per germline, CDR1 MNHNY and CDR2 SVGAGI (reference sequence). The CDR3 DNA follows: TGTGCCAGCAGTTCGGGACTGTCGGGGCATTTT. Protein: CASSSGLSGHF.

The chain recombines TRBV7-9 with TRBJ2-3; no reliable D call. Germline V gene sequence: CDR1 SEHNR, CDR2 FQNEAQ (reference sequence). This CDR3 comprises 16 residues. Trimming removed 5 bases at V and 0 bases at J, with 15 bases between. The DNA of the CDR3 is TGTGCCAGCAGCCCGCTGTCTCTAGGTAGCACAGATACGCAGTATTTT. It encodes CASSPLSLGSTDTQYF.

This clonotype has at least ten counts. V is TRBV28 and J is TRBJ2-7; no firm D call. Deletions cut 7 bases from V and 5 bases from J, with 18 bases between. The CDR3 runs to 14 residues. The germline V gene has CDR1 MDHEN and CDR2 SYDVKM. CDR3 coding DNA: TGTGCCAGCACCCCCACCAACCCTGACGACGAGCAGTACTTC. Its translation is CASTPTNPDDEQYF.

The chain carries TRBV7-8 and TRBJ2-5; 11 bases fit TRBD2. With 4 bases clipped from V and 4 bases from J, the junction kept 2 bases outside the gene matches. The CDR3 is 14 amino acids. Germline CDR1 is SGHVS and CDR2 is FQNEAQ. The CDR3 loop is CASSSLAGGETQYF. The CDR3 region has the DNA TGTGCCAGCAGCTCGCTAGCGGGGGGAGAGACCCAGTACTTC.

The V gene is TRBV15, the J gene TRBJ2-5; 7 nucleotides match TRBD2. The germline CDR1 and CDR2 sequences are LNHNV and YYDKDF (reference sequence). The trim removed 0 bases at V and 2 bases at J, leaving 3 bases unmatched. The CDR3 has 15 amino acids. Here the CDR3 reads CATSRDSGGQETQYF. CDR3 nucleotide sequence: TGTGCCACCAGCAGAGATTCCGGGGGGCAAGAGACCCAGTACTTC.

This clonotype has just a few counts. This rearrangement joins TRBV7-4 to TRBJ2-3; 12 nucleotides agree with TRBD1. CDR3 size: 16 residues. V trimming: 4 bases; J trimming: 6 bases; junction bases outside the gene matches: 8. Germline CDR1 reads SGHVT; CDR2 reads SQSDAQ. CDR3 residues: CASSSSRDRGPDTQYF. The CDR3, as DNA: TGTGCCAGCAGCTCCAGCCGGGACAGGGGGCCGGATACGCAGTATTTT.

This clonotype turned up a few times. This sequence joins TRBV12-5 and TRBJ1-2; unclear D gene. Between the trimmed V and J ends, which lost 0 bases and 6 bases, there was a span of 5 bases. This CDR3 is built from 12 residues. CDR1 is LGHNT, CDR2 FRNRAP, per germline. CDR3 DNA: TGTGCTAGTGGTTTGGTAGTGGATGGCTACACCTTC. Its protein is CASGLVVDGYTF.

This clonotype has more than one count but fewer than ten. The V gene is TRBV10-3, the J gene TRBJ1-2, with 7 bases fitting TRBD1. CDR1 is ENHRY, CDR2 SYGVKD, per germline. V shed 2 bases and J 5 bases; nucleotides not matched to a gene: 11. This CDR3 is 16 amino acids long. CDR3 coding DNA: TGTGCCATCAGTGAGACCGGACAGGCTTGGGCGTATGGCTACACCTTC. Encoded protein: CAISETGQAWAYGYTF.

CDR3 DNA: TGTGCCAGTGGGGGACGGGGGCAGTTCTTC. This sequence encodes CASGGRGQFF. J is TRBJ2-1 and V is TRBV2; D assignment may be TRBD1 or TRBD2 (5 bases each). The ends were cut back, 9 bases at V and 12 bases at J, with 12 bases in the middle. The germline V gene has CDR1 SNHLY and CDR2 FYNNEI. The CDR3 has 10 amino acids.

This clonotype was counted at least ten times. The rearrangement joins TRBV7-9 to TRBJ1-5; tentative D call: TRBD1 (5 bases). The V end lost 6 bases, the J end lost 4 bases, and 16 bases lay between the germline ends. Germline CDR1 and CDR2: SEHNR and FQNEAQ (reference sequence). CDR3 length: 15 residues. The CDR3 bases are TGTGCCAGCAGTCTGGGGCAGGCTCTTAATCAGCCCCAGCATTTT. It codes for CASSLGQALNQPQHF.

The chain recombines TRBV27 with TRBJ2-7; tentatively, D is TRBD1 (7 bases). Germline assignment: CDR1 MNHEY and CDR2 SMNVEV (reference sequence). Trimming removed 5 bases at V and 6 bases at J, with 17 bases between. This CDR3 is built from 14 residues. The CDR3 is CASSGSRGAGEQYF. Here the CDR3 DNA reads TGTGCCAGCAGTGGGTCCAGGGGGGCAGGCGAGCAGTACTTC.

Only one count was recorded for this clonotype. Mismatch with germline at one junction end may stem from a read error. V usage is TRBV7-6 and J usage is TRBJ2-5; 8 bases map to TRBD2. The germline CDR1 and CDR2 sequences are SGHVS and FNYEAQ. CDR3 length: 15 residues. CDR3 nucleotides: TGTGCTAGCAGCTTACAAGGACTAGCTTACGAGACCCAGTACTTC. Translated: CASSLQGLAYETQYF.

V usage is TRBV29-1 and J usage is TRBJ1-6; the D is unclear. The CDR3 is made up of 15 amino acids. The germline V gene encodes CDR1 SQVTM and CDR2 ANQGSEA. V was cut by 7 bases and J by 3 bases, with 16 bases left in between. CDR3 DNA: TGCAGCGCCCGCTCTAAGGGAGACTATAATTCACCCCTCCACTTT. Translating it yields CSARSKGDYNSPLHF. Full variable domain (outside the CDR3, taken from reference TRBV29-1 and TRBJ1-6): SAVISQKPSRDICQRGTSLTIQCQVDSQVTMMFWYRQQPGQSLTLIATANQGSEATYESGFVIDKFPISRPNLTFSTLTVSNMSPEDSSIYLCSARSKGDYNSPLHFGNGTRLTVT.